These T cell receptor beta chains were read from a single sample in a study of T cells in Graves' hyperthyroidism and ophthalmopathy. TCRdb re-called the multiplex PCR reads with MiXCR, one entry per CDR3 protein. The data show some 350,000 distinct CDR3 sequences, 20% to 30% seen once. Specimen: blood. The receptors shown here come from a man aged 50-60 years with Graves' hyperthyroidism. The CDR3 runs from the conserved cysteine through the conserved F or W. The D gene is left open where the match is weak. Part of the rows lack a size; the others show once, few, many or a class for expanded clones.

j_call: TRBJ1-1; d_call: .; clone_size: many; v_call: TRBV12-3/TRBV12-4; cdr3_length: 15; cdr3_aa: CASSLALRWDTEAFF; cdr3_nt: TGTGCCAGCAGTTTAGCGCTAAGGTGGGACACTGAAGCTTTCTTT
j_call: TRBJ1-6; d_call: .; clone_size: many; v_call: TRBV28; cdr3_length: 12; cdr3_aa: CASGSGPSPLHF; cdr3_nt: TGTGCCAGCGGGTCAGGCCCCTCACCCCTCCACTTT
j_call: TRBJ2-3; d_call: TRBD2; clone_size: few; v_call: TRBV9; cdr3_length: 17; cdr3_aa: CASSARGTSGLTDTQYF; cdr3_nt: TGTGCCAGCAGCGCCAGGGGGACTAGCGGACTCACAGATACGCAGTATTTT
j_call: TRBJ2-3; d_call: TRBD2; clone_size: .; v_call: TRBV29-1; cdr3_length: 16; cdr3_aa: CGGLAGVDSGTDTQYF; cdr3_nt: TGTGGTGGACTAGCGGGAGTTGATTCGGGCACAGATACGCAGTATTTT
j_call: TRBJ2-1; d_call: .; clone_size: .; v_call: TRBV9; cdr3_length: 15; cdr3_aa: CASSVAAGSLNEQFF; cdr3_nt: TGTGCCAGCAGCGTAGCGGCGGGCTCCCTCAATGAGCAGTTCTTC
j_call: TRBJ1-1; d_call: TRBD1; clone_size: .; v_call: TRBV5-6; cdr3_length: 12; cdr3_aa: CASSLGQGEAFF; cdr3_nt: TGTGCCAGCAGCCTAGGACAGGGCGAAGCTTTCTTT
j_call: TRBJ1-2; d_call: TRBD1; clone_size: .; v_call: TRBV6-1; cdr3_length: 13; cdr3_aa: CASSGQGNYGYTF; cdr3_nt: TGTGCCAGCTCTGGACAGGGGAACTATGGCTACACCTTC
j_call: TRBJ2-7; d_call: .; clone_size: many; v_call: TRBV11-2; cdr3_length: 15; cdr3_aa: CASSLSPQYDYEQYF; cdr3_nt: TGTGCCAGCAGCTTAAGTCCGCAGTACGATTACGAGCAGTACTTC
j_call: TRBJ2-1; d_call: .; clone_size: few; v_call: TRBV12-3/TRBV12-4; cdr3_length: 15; cdr3_aa: CASSLTIGGYNEQFF; cdr3_nt: TGTGCCAGCAGTCTCACTATAGGTGGCTACAATGAGCAGTTCTTC
j_call: TRBJ2-1; d_call: TRBD2; clone_size: few; v_call: TRBV15; cdr3_length: 14; cdr3_aa: CATSSTSGDNEQFF; cdr3_nt: TGTGCCACCAGCAGCACTAGCGGAGACAATGAGCAGTTCTTC
j_call: TRBJ2-2; d_call: .; clone_size: few; v_call: TRBV3-1; cdr3_length: 15; cdr3_aa: CASSQGASDTGELFF; cdr3_nt: TGTGCCAGCAGTCAAGGGGCCAGCGACACCGGGGAGCTGTTTTTT
j_call: TRBJ1-2; d_call: .; clone_size: .; v_call: TRBV28; cdr3_length: 11; cdr3_aa: CASSFRYGYTF; cdr3_nt: TGTGCCAGCAGTTTCCGCTATGGCTACACCTTC
j_call: TRBJ2-7; d_call: .; clone_size: .; v_call: TRBV20-1; cdr3_length: 14; cdr3_aa: CSARDPPGGNEQYF; cdr3_nt: TGCAGTGCTAGAGATCCCCCAGGGGGGAACGAGCAGTACTTC
j_call: TRBJ2-3; d_call: .; clone_size: few; v_call: TRBV20-1; cdr3_length: 14; cdr3_aa: CSARDRLGADTQYF; cdr3_nt: TGCAGTGCTAGAGATAGATTAGGGGCAGATACGCAGTATTTT
j_call: TRBJ1-1; d_call: .; clone_size: many; v_call: TRBV3-1; cdr3_length: 15; cdr3_aa: CASSHSSGKVAEAFF; cdr3_nt: TGTGCCAGCAGCCATAGTTCAGGGAAGGTTGCTGAAGCTTTCTTT
j_call: TRBJ2-1; d_call: TRBD2; clone_size: .; v_call: TRBV28; cdr3_length: 15; cdr3_aa: CASSAERESFNEQFF; cdr3_nt: TGTGCCAGCAGCGCCGAGCGGGAGAGTTTCAATGAGCAGTTCTTC
j_call: TRBJ1-1; d_call: .; clone_size: many; v_call: TRBV12-3/TRBV12-4; cdr3_length: 14; cdr3_aa: CASRPPIMNTEAFF; cdr3_nt: TGTGCCAGCAGACCTCCTATCATGAACACTGAAGCTTTCTTT
j_call: TRBJ2-1; d_call: TRBD2; clone_size: few; v_call: TRBV12-5; cdr3_length: 18; cdr3_aa: CASGSPKTSGASYNEQFF; cdr3_nt: TGTGCTAGTGGTTCCCCAAAGACTAGCGGGGCCTCCTACAATGAGCAGTTCTTC
j_call: TRBJ2-2; d_call: TRBD1; clone_size: few; v_call: TRBV19; cdr3_length: 17; cdr3_aa: CASRGATGGHKTGELFF; cdr3_nt: TGTGCCAGTAGGGGGGCCACAGGGGGTCACAAAACCGGGGAGCTGTTTTTT
j_call: TRBJ2-7; d_call: .; clone_size: .; v_call: TRBV6-7; cdr3_length: 14; cdr3_aa: CASSYSGYVHEQYF; cdr3_nt: TGTGCCAGCAGTTACTCAGGGTACGTCCACGAGCAGTACTTC
j_call: TRBJ2-1; d_call: TRBD2; clone_size: few; v_call: TRBV9; cdr3_length: 16; cdr3_aa: CASSVAAGLAGFEQFF; cdr3_nt: TGTGCCAGCAGCGTAGCGGCCGGGCTAGCGGGATTTGAGCAGTTCTTC
j_call: TRBJ2-5; d_call: TRBD2; clone_size: many; v_call: TRBV11-2; cdr3_length: 15; cdr3_aa: CASSPRLANQETQYF; cdr3_nt: TGTGCCAGCAGCCCTCGACTAGCAAACCAAGAGACCCAGTACTTC
j_call: TRBJ2-1; d_call: TRBD2; clone_size: .; v_call: TRBV7-2; cdr3_length: 17; cdr3_aa: CASTQPTSGSSYNEQFF; cdr3_nt: TGTGCCAGCACCCAACCCACTAGCGGGAGCTCCTACAATGAGCAGTTCTTC
j_call: TRBJ2-1; d_call: TRBD2; clone_size: .; v_call: TRBV6-1; cdr3_length: 15; cdr3_aa: CASSGGGEANNEQFF; cdr3_nt: TGTGCCAGCAGCGGGGGGGGGGAGGCCAACAATGAGCAGTTCTTC
j_call: TRBJ1-1; d_call: TRBD1; clone_size: .; v_call: TRBV29-1; cdr3_length: 12; cdr3_aa: CSVGQFGTEAFF; cdr3_nt: TGCAGCGTGGGACAGTTTGGCACTGAAGCTTTCTTT
j_call: TRBJ2-7; d_call: .; clone_size: many; v_call: TRBV28; cdr3_length: 15; cdr3_aa: CASSLPATPSYEQYF; cdr3_nt: TGTGCCAGCAGTTTACCCGCAACACCTAGTTACGAGCAGTACTTC
j_call: TRBJ2-7; d_call: .; clone_size: .; v_call: TRBV2; cdr3_length: 13; cdr3_aa: CASSEFPKREQYF; cdr3_nt: TGTGCCAGCAGTGAATTCCCGAAGCGAGAGCAGTACTTC